The rows below give T cell receptor beta chains drawn from one sample of a study of cytomegalovirus exposure and HLA in healthy donors. TCRdb's table, derived via immunoSEQ multiplex PCR, lists solely in-frame clones and lacks some. The profile covers some 200,000 clones, with almost 70% appearing a single time and 2.6% taken by the ten largest. The sample was PBMCs. Receptors were obtained from a man between 35 and 55 years old in good health and CMV-seropositive. CDR3s include the opening cysteine and the closing phenylalanine or tryptophan. A D gene is named only where the DNA matches it firmly. Part of the rows lack a size; the others show once, few, many or a class for expanded clones.

clone_size,j_call,v_call,d_call,cdr3_nt,cdr3_aa
NA,TRBJ1-3,TRBV28,NA,TGTGCCAGCAGTTTATGGTTAGGAGGGGTCTCCTCTGGAAACACCATATATTTT,CASSLWLGGVSSGNTIYF
NA,TRBJ2-7,TRBV6-6,NA,TGTGCCAGCAACACCGACAGAACCTCCTACGAGCAGTACTTC,CASNTDRTSYEQYF
NA,TRBJ2-3,TRBV7-9,NA,TGTGCCAGCAGCTTATCCGGGAACCCTAGCACAGATACGCAGTATTTT,CASSLSGNPSTDTQYF
NA,TRBJ1-1,TRBV7-2,NA,TGTGCCAGCAGCTTAGTAGCCAGGGCAGAAGGAGCTTTCTTT,CASSLVARAEGAFF
few,TRBJ1-1,TRBV6-1,NA,TGTGCCAGCAGTGAAAGCAGGTTGTGGGGGCTGAACACTGAAGCTTTCTTT,CASSESRLWGLNTEAFF
NA,TRBJ2-1,TRBV4-1,NA,TGCGCCAGCAGCCAAGAGAGCAGGGTCAATGAGCAGTTCTTC,CASSQESRVNEQFF
NA,TRBJ1-4,TRBV6-5,TRBD1,TGTGCCAGCAGCTCCGGACAGGGAGGATATGAAAAACTGTTTTTT,CASSSGQGGYEKLFF
NA,TRBJ2-5,TRBV5-1,NA,TGCGCCAGCAGCTTGGCCGGACTGCAAGAGACCCAGTACTTC,CASSLAGLQETQYF
few,TRBJ2-1,TRBV6-1,TRBD2,TGTGCCAGCAGTGAACTAGCGGGGGAATCCTACAATGAGCAGTTCTTC,CASSELAGESYNEQFF
NA,TRBJ1-1,TRBV28,TRBD1,TGTGCCAGCACCCTGACAGGGACTGAAGCTTTCTTT,CASTLTGTEAFF
NA,TRBJ1-2,TRBV6-1,NA,TGTGCCAGCAGTGATAGATCCCTCTCCGGTGGCTACACCTTC,CASSDRSLSGGYTF
once,TRBJ1-2,TRBV18,TRBD1,TGTGCCAGCTCGACGACAGGGGGCGACTATGGCTACACCTTC,CASSTTGGDYGYTF
NA,TRBJ2-7,TRBV28,NA,TGTGCCAGCAGTACCCCCGACCGGGTCGAGCAGTACTTC,CASSTPDRVEQYF
NA,TRBJ2-3,TRBV7-2,NA,TGTGCCAGCAGCTTAGGGGGTAGCGGCCGAGATACGCAGTATTTT,CASSLGGSGRDTQYF
once,TRBJ2-4,TRBV11-3,TRBD1,TGTGCCAGCCGATTATCGTGGACAGGGGAGCGCATTCAGTACTTC,CASRLSWTGERIQYF
once,TRBJ1-6,TRBV6-1,NA,TGTGCCAGCAGTGACCCCCTGGGAGGGATGAATTCACCCCTCCACTTT,CASSDPLGGMNSPLHF
NA,TRBJ1-2,TRBV28,NA,TGTGCCAGCAGTTTAGAAGTCGTCGGGTCGGACTATGGCTACACCTTC,CASSLEVVGSDYGYTF
NA,TRBJ1-6,TRBV7-2,NA,TGTGCCAGCAGCTACGGGGGGGATAATTCACCCCTCCACTTT,CASSYGGDNSPLHF
NA,TRBJ1-3,TRBV19,TRBD1,TGTGCCAGTAGAAACACCCAACAGGGGATCGTTGGAAACACCATATATTTT,CASRNTQQGIVGNTIYF
few,TRBJ1-2,TRBV28,NA,TGTGCCAGCAGTCCCCGCAGTCCGACAGCCCTCTATGGCTACACCTTC,CASSPRSPTALYGYTF
NA,TRBJ2-7,TRBV19,NA,TGTGCCAGTAGTACCGGCTTCCCGGGCGAGCAGTACTTC,CASSTGFPGEQYF
NA,TRBJ1-6,TRBV4-2,NA,TGTGCCAGCAGCCAAGGGACAGTAGGCTCCTATAATTCACCCCTCCACTTT,CASSQGTVGSYNSPLHF
once,TRBJ2-2,TRBV2,TRBD2,TGTGCCAGCAGTGGTCGGGGGGCGAACACCGGGGAGCTGTTTTTT,CASSGRGANTGELFF
once,TRBJ2-3,TRBV5-6,TRBD1,TGTGCCAGCAGCTGGGAGCCGGGACAGTCTCAGTATTTT,CASSWEPGQSQYF
NA,TRBJ2-5,TRBV5-6,NA,TGTGCCAGCAGTTCCTCGACAGCCCAAGAGACCCAGTACTTC,CASSSSTAQETQYF
NA,TRBJ1-3,TRBV5-6,NA,TGTGCCAGCAGCAGGGGAACGCGGGGAAACACCATATATTTT,CASSRGTRGNTIYF
NA,TRBJ1-5,TRBV6-5,TRBD1,TGTGCCAGCAGTGAAGGGACAGTACAGCCCCAGCATTTT,CASSEGTVQPQHF
NA,TRBJ2-7,TRBV6-1,TRBD1,TGTGCCAGCAGTGAAGCGACGGGACAGGGAAACGAGCAGTACTTC,CASSEATGQGNEQYF
few,TRBJ2-7,TRBV18,TRBD1,TGTGCCAGCTCTCGGACAGGTAGCTCCTACGAGCAGTACTTC,CASSRTGSSYEQYF
few,TRBJ2-7,TRBV2,TRBD1,TGTGCCAGCAGTATCCGGACAGGGGCGGGCGAGCAGTACTTC,CASSIRTGAGEQYF
NA,TRBJ2-5,TRBV19,TRBD2,TGTGCCAGCGGCAGCGGGGGGGCTGAGGAGACCCAGTACTTC,CASGSGGAEETQYF
NA,TRBJ2-7,TRBV27,TRBD2,TGTGCCAGCAGTTTATCCAACCAGGGACTAGCGGTGTTCTACGAGCAGTACTTC,CASSLSNQGLAVFYEQYF
NA,TRBJ1-1,TRBV5-5,TRBD1,TGTGCCAGCAGCTCGGACAGGATCTTAGCTTTCTTT,CASSSDRILAFF
NA,TRBJ2-5,TRBV9,TRBD1,TGTGCCAGCAGCGCCTTCGGACAGGGGGTAGGAGAGATCCAGTACTTC,CASSAFGQGVGEIQYF
few,TRBJ1-3,TRBV13,NA,TGTGCCAGCAGCTTAGAACACTCTGGAAACACCATATATTTT,CASSLEHSGNTIYF
NA,TRBJ2-7,TRBV15,TRBD1,TGTGCCACCAGCAGGGGACAGGGGGCCAGAGAGCAGTACTTC,CATSRGQGAREQYF
NA,TRBJ1-4,TRBV4-1,TRBD1,TGCGCCAGCAGCCAAGGCGGGACAGGGGGATGGGAAAAACTGTTTTTT,CASSQGGTGGWEKLFF
NA,TRBJ2-5,TRBV13,NA,TGTGCCAGCAGGGCGAGCAGCGGCCAAGAGACCCAGTACTTC,CASRASSGQETQYF
few,TRBJ2-6,TRBV6-1,NA,TGTGCCAGCAGTGATGGGCACTCTGGGGCCAACGTCCTGACTTTC,CASSDGHSGANVLTF
NA,TRBJ2-7,TRBV18,NA,TGTGCCAGCTCGGAGGGGACAGTTTCTTACGAGCAGTACTTC,CASSEGTVSYEQYF
NA,TRBJ1-2,TRBV4-3,NA,TGCGCCAGCAGCCAAGAGATAATCGCGCTCGGCGGTGGCTACACCTTC,CASSQEIIALGGGYTF
NA,TRBJ1-1,TRBV2,NA,TGTGCCAGCAGTCCGACAGGACTGAACACTGAAGCTTTCTTT,CASSPTGLNTEAFF
NA,TRBJ2-5,TRBV5-5,NA,TGTGCCAGCAGCTCCCAAACAGGGGCGGGAAGAAAGACCCAGTACTTC,CASSSQTGAGRKTQYF
few,TRBJ1-6,TRBV9,NA,TGTGCCAGCAGCGTAGGAACTGCTGCCTATAATTCACCCCTCCACTTT,CASSVGTAAYNSPLHF
NA,TRBJ2-4,TRBV14,TRBD1,TGTGCCAGCAGCCATCCAGGAGGGACAGGGGGTTCGAACATTCAGTACTTC,CASSHPGGTGGSNIQYF
NA,TRBJ2-3,TRBV7-2,TRBD2,TGTGCCAGCATCCTGGGGGGGAGCCACACAGATACGCAGTATTTT,CASILGGSHTDTQYF
NA,TRBJ1-1,TRBV27,TRBD1,TGTGCCAGCAGTTACAGGGGTGGCACTGAAGCTTTCTTT,CASSYRGGTEAFF
NA,TRBJ1-3,TRBV11-2,NA,TGTGCCAGCAGCTTAGCAGGGGCTGGAAACACCATATATTTT,CASSLAGAGNTIYF
few,TRBJ2-3,TRBV5-3,TRBD2,TGTGCCAGAAGCTTGTGGGCCCCGCCCGGGACTAGCGGCTCCACAGATACGCAGTATTTT,CARSLWAPPGTSGSTDTQYF
NA,TRBJ2-5,TRBV6-5,NA,TGTGCCAGCAGTTACAATTGGGCAGGGGATAAAGAGACCCAGTACTTC,CASSYNWAGDKETQYF
NA,TRBJ2-1,TRBV11-2,NA,TGTGCCAGCAGCTTAGAACTGGCTAGCGAGCAGTTCTTC,CASSLELASEQFF
NA,TRBJ2-1,TRBV7-6,TRBD2,TGTGCCAGCAGCTTTAGCGGGGGGGGCTACAATGAGCAGTTCTTC,CASSFSGGGYNEQFF
NA,TRBJ2-7,TRBV5-8,TRBD1,TGTGCCAGCACTGACAGGGCCCCCTACGAGCAGTACTTC,CASTDRAPYEQYF